The source of this T cell receptor beta chain is a study of blood T cells in healthy people across ages. A J-beta primer mix and a sample-barcoded 5' primer were used in a second PCR of about 7 to 12 cycles. TCRdb processed the 5' RACE reads anew with MiXCR; each CDR3 protein has one entry. The sample carries 700,000 or so distinct CDR3 sequences, about 20% recorded once. From germline, CDR1 is MDHEN and CDR2 SYDVKM. This CDR3 comprises 16 residues. V trimming: 6 bases; J trimming: 1 base; junction bases outside the gene matches: 3. This clonotype was found a few times. The sequenced sample consisted of blood. The rearrangement joins TRBV28 to TRBJ2-3; TRBD2 matches 14 bases. The receptor's source is a man between 65 and 80 years old in good health. CDR3 coding DNA: TGTGCCAGCAGGGGGACTAGCGGGAGTGGCACAGATACGCAGTATTTT. This sequence encodes CASRGTSGSGTDTQYF.